This is a list of T cell receptor beta chains from one sample in a study of blood T cell repertoires in COVID-19. The protocol was immunoSEQ multiplex PCR, while the TCRdb copy is restricted to in-frame clones and leaves out a portion. The repertoire holds around 200,000 clones, with around 83% as singletons. The sequenced sample consisted of peripheral blood. Receptor source: a man aged 40-50 years with active or convalescent COVID-19. The CDR3 runs from the conserved cysteine through the conserved F or W. The D gene is left open where the match is weak. Size is stated for part of the rows, as once, few or many counts, or as a class when the clone is expanded.

V gene	J gene	clone size	D gene	CDR3 protein	CDR3 DNA
TRBV3-1/TRBV3-2	TRBJ2-3	.	TRBD2	CASSHSGGQVDTQYF	TGTGCCAGCAGCCATAGCGGGGGGCAGGTAGATACGCAGTATTTT
TRBV27	TRBJ2-6	.	TRBD1	CASSFLPGQLTSGANVLTF	TGTGCCAGCAGTTTCCTCCCGGGACAGCTAACCTCTGGGGCCAACGTCCTGACTTTC
TRBV3-1/TRBV3-2	TRBJ1-2	.	.	CASSPKGVDPANYGYTF	TGTGCCAGCAGCCCCAAAGGGGTGGACCCAGCTAACTATGGCTACACCTTC
TRBV9	TRBJ2-5	many	.	CASSVPAARSRVVHEEETQYF	TGTGCCAGCAGCGTACCTGCCGCTCGATCCAGGGTCGTCCACGAAGAAGAGACCCAGTACTTC
TRBV5-4	TRBJ2-5	.	TRBD2	CASSLDRGGSQETQYF	TGTGCCAGCAGCTTGGATCGTGGCGGGAGTCAGGAGACCCAGTACTTC
TRBV30	TRBJ1-5	.	.	CAWSLTGDQPQHF	TGTGCCTGGAGCCTGACAGGAGATCAGCCCCAGCATTTT
TRBV5-5	TRBJ1-1	.	TRBD1	CASSLTGQARQNTEAFF	TGTGCCAGCAGCTTGACGGGACAGGCAAGACAGAACACTGAAGCTTTCTTT
TRBV27	TRBJ2-3	few	.	CASSLSPSGDTQYF	TGTGCCAGCAGTTTATCGCCGTCAGGGGATACGCAGTATTTT
TRBV4-2	TRBJ1-2	once	TRBD1	CASSPDRAANYGYTF	TGTGCCAGCAGCCCCGACAGGGCCGCTAACTATGGCTACACCTTC
TRBV24-1	TRBJ2-1	few	TRBD1	CATSDSGQGAYNEQFF	TGTGCCACCAGTGATTCCGGACAGGGCGCATACAATGAGCAGTTCTTC
TRBV6-5	TRBJ1-2	.	.	CASSPGYGYTF	TGTGCCAGCAGTCCAGGCTATGGCTACACCTTC
TRBV7-3	TRBJ2-1	once	TRBD2	CASSLTGTKGDEQFF	TGTGCCAGCAGCCTCACCGGGACTAAAGGGGATGAGCAGTTCTTC
TRBV28	TRBJ1-1	.	TRBD1	CALTGGMNTEAFF	TGTGCCTTAACAGGGGGGATGAACACTGAAGCTTTCTTT
TRBV19	TRBJ1-6	.	.	CASSIMEGPRSLHF	TGTGCCAGTAGTATAATGGAGGGGCCACGGAGCCTCCACTTT
TRBV28	TRBJ1-5	.	TRBD1	CASRQGARSNQPQHF	TGTGCCAGCAGGCAGGGGGCAAGGAGCAATCAGCCCCAGCATTTT
TRBV10-3	TRBJ2-5	few	TRBD1	CAILDRAEETQYF	TGTGCCATCTTAGACAGGGCGGAAGAGACCCAGTACTTC
TRBV12-3/TRBV12-4	TRBJ2-5	.	TRBD1	CASSPRGLETQYF	TGTGCCAGCAGTCCCAGGGGGTTGGAGACCCAGTACTTC
TRBV5-6	TRBJ2-5	.	.	CASSPTYGGPGETQYF	TGTGCCAGCAGCCCTACCTACGGGGGGCCCGGGGAGACCCAGTACTTC
TRBV30	TRBJ2-3	.	TRBD2	CAWSVEWTSGRADTQYF	TGTGCCTGGAGTGTTGAGTGGACTAGCGGGAGGGCAGATACGCAGTATTTT
TRBV7-6	TRBJ2-7	.	TRBD1	CASSFDGQGVSYEQYF	TGTGCCAGCAGCTTCGATGGACAGGGGGTGTCCTACGAGCAGTACTTC
TRBV10-3	TRBJ2-3	.	TRBD2	CAISESLAGGQELADTQYF	TGTGCCATCAGTGAGTCTCTAGCGGGGGGGCAAGAGTTAGCAGATACGCAGTATTTT
TRBV11-2	TRBJ2-4	.	.	CASSPELAKNIQYF	TGTGCCAGCAGCCCCGAGCTAGCCAAAAACATTCAGTACTTC
TRBV18	TRBJ2-7	.	.	CASSPGQVRSYEQYF	TGTGCCAGCTCACCCGGCCAGGTTCGTTCCTACGAGCAGTACTTC
TRBV10-1	TRBJ1-4	.	.	CASRALRGWELFF	TGCGCCAGCAGAGCTCTTCGGGGGTGGGAACTGTTTTTT
TRBV30	TRBJ1-1	.	TRBD1	CAWRAQGDGTEAFF	TGTGCCTGGAGGGCCCAGGGGGACGGCACTGAAGCTTTCTTT
TRBV25-1	TRBJ2-1	.	TRBD2	CAPGGTTEGPLYNEQFF	TGTGCGCCGGGTGGGACTACCGAGGGTCCCTTATACAATGAGCAGTTCTTC
TRBV19	TRBJ1-1	.	TRBD1	CASSGGRGPSPIMNTEAFF	TGTGCCAGTAGTGGAGGCAGGGGGCCATCCCCCATAATGAACACTGAAGCTTTCTTT
TRBV6-1	TRBJ2-4	many	TRBD1	CASRDRTGGNIQYF	TGTGCCAGCCGTGACCGGACAGGGGGAAACATTCAGTACTTC
TRBV5-1	TRBJ2-7	.	TRBD1	CASSSGDRERDEQYF	TGCGCCAGCAGCTCGGGGGACAGGGAGAGGGACGAGCAGTACTTC
TRBV3-1/TRBV3-2	TRBJ2-7	.	TRBD1	CASSDRQGGDEQYF	TGTGCCAGCAGCGACCGACAGGGGGGGGACGAGCAGTACTTC
TRBV18	TRBJ2-7	.	TRBD1	CASSPGQGVSEQYF	TGTGCCAGCTCACCCGGACAGGGAGTGTCCGAGCAGTACTTC
TRBV24-1	TRBJ2-7	.	TRBD1	CATRVGPGTDLYEQYF	TGTGCCACCAGAGTGGGCCCCGGGACAGACCTCTACGAGCAGTACTTC
TRBV9	TRBJ2-1	.	.	CASSVDGRPGDEQFF	TGTGCCAGCAGCGTAGATGGTCGGCCCGGGGATGAGCAGTTCTTC
TRBV13	TRBJ2-7	.	TRBD1	CASSLGQGAGEQYF	TGTGCCAGCAGCTTAGGGCAGGGGGCGGGAGAGCAGTACTTC
TRBV12-3/TRBV12-4	TRBJ1-1	once	.	CASSLARGRAFF	TGTGCCAGCAGTTTAGCTCGAGGGAGAGCTTTCTTT
TRBV7-9	TRBJ2-1	many	.	CASSPRLLGEINEQFF	TGTGCCAGCAGCCCCCGTCTTTTAGGAGAAATTAATGAGCAGTTCTTC